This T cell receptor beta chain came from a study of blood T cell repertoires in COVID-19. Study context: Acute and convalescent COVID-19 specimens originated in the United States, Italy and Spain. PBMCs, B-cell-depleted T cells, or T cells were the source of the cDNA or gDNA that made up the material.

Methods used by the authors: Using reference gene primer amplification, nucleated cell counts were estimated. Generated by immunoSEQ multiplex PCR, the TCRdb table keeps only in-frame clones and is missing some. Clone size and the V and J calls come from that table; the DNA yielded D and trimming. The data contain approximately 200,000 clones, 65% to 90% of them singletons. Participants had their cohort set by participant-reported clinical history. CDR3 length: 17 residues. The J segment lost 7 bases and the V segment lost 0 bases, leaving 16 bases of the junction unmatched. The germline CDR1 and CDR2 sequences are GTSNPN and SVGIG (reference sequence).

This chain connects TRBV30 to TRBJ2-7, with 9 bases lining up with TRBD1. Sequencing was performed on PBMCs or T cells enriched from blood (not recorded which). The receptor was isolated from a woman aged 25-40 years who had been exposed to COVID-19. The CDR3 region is CAWSVRRDRVTPGEQYF. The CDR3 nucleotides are TGTGCCTGGAGTGTCCGCCGGGACAGGGTCACCCCGGGGGAGCAGTACTTC.